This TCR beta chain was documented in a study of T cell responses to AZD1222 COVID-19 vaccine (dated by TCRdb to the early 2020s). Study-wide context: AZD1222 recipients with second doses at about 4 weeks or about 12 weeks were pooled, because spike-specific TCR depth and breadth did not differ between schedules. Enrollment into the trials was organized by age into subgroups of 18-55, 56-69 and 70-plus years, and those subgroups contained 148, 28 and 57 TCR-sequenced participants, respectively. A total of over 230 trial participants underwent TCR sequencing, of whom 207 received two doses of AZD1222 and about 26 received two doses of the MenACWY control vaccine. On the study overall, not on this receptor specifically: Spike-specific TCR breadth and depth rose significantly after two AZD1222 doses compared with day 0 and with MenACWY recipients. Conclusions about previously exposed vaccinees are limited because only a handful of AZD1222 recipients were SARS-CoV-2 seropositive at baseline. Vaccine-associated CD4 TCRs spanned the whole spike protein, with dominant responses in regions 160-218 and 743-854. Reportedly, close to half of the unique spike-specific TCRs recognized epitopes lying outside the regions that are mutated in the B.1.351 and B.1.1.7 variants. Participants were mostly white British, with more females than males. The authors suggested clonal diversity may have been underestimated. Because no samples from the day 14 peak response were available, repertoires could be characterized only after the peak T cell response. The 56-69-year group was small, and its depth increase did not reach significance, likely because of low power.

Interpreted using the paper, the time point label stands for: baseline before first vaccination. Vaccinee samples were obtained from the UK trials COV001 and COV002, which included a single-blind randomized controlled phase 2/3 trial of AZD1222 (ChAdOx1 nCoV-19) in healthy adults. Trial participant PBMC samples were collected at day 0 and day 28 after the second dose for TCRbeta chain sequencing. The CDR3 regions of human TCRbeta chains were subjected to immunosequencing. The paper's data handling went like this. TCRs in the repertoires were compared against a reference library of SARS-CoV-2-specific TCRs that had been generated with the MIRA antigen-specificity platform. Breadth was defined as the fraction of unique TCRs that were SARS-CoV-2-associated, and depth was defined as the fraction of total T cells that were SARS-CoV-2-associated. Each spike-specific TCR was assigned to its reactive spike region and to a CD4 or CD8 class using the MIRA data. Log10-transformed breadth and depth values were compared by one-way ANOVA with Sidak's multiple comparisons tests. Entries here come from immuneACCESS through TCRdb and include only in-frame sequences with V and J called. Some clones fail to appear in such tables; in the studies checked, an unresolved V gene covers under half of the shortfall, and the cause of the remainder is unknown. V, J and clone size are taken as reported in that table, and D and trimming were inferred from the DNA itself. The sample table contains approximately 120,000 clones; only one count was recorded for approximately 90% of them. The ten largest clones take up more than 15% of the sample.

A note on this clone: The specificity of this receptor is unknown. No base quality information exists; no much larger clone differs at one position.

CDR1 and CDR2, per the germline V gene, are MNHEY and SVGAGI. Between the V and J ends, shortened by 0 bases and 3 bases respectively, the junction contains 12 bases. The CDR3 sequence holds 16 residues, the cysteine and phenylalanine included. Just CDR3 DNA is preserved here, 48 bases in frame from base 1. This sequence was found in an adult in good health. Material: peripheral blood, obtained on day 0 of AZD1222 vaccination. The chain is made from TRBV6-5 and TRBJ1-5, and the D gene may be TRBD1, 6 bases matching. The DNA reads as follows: TGTGCCAGCAGTTACTCGCTGGCAGGGGACAATCAGCCCCAGCATTTT. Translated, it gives CASSYSLAGDNQPQHF.